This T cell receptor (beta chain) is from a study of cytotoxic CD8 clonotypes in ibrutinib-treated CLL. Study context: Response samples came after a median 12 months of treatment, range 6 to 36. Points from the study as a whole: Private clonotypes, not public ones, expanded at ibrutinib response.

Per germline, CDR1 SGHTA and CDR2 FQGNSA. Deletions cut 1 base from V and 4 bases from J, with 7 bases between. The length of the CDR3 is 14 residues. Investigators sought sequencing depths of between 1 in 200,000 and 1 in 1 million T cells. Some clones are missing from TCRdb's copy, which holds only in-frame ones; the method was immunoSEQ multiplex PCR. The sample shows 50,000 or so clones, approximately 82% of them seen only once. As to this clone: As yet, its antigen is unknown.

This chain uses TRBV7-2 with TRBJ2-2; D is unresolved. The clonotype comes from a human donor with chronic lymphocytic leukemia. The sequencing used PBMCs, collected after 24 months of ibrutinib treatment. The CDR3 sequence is CASSLDISTGELFF. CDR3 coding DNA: TGTGCCAGCAGCTTAGATATCTCCACCGGGGAGCTGTTTTTT.